A single sample is the source of the 6 T cell receptor beta chains below, sequenced in a study of T cells in Graves' hyperthyroidism and ophthalmopathy. From RNA transcripts, TCR beta CDR3 regions were amplified. HTBI primers were used for first-round RT-PCR of the TCR CDR3. TCRdb reprocessed the multiplex PCR reads with MiXCR, giving one entry per CDR3 protein. The sample holds around 300,000 distinct CDR3 sequences, roughly 20% seen once. Material: blood. Receptors originate from a man aged 30 to 39 with Graves' ophthalmopathy.

The rearrangement links TRBV6-1 to TRBJ1-6, with 8 nucleotides matching TRBD1. After removal of 7 bases from V and 7 bases from J, the junction contained 9 bases not matched to a gene. The germline CDR1 and CDR2 sequences are MNHNS and SASEGT. There are 15 residues in the CDR3. CDR3: CASTGTGGRNSPLHF. CDR3 DNA sequence: TGTGCCAGCACCGGGACAGGCGGCAGAAATTCACCCCTCCACTTT.

Comments on this clonotype: It may be a read error: a sequence one base away is much more abundant. The gene calls are TRBV5-1 and TRBJ1-1; TRBD1 agrees at 7 bases. Germline assignment: CDR1 SGHRS and CDR2 YFSETQ. This CDR3 has 14 amino acids. As DNA, the CDR3 is TGCGCCAGCAGCAAGACAGGGTCGGGGCCTGAAGTTTTCTTT. This encodes CASSKTGSGPEVFF.

CDR3 amino acids: CASSISGISGSEQYF. The DNA of the CDR3 is TGTGCCAGTAGTATTAGCGGAATTTCAGGCTCCGAGCAGTACTTC. The chain recombines TRBV3-1 with TRBJ2-7, with D maybe TRBD2 (6 bases). This CDR3 has 15 amino acids. In germline, CDR1 is LGHDT, CDR2 YNNKEL (reference sequence). V lost 9 bases, J lost 6 bases, and 24 bases lay in between.

This clonotype was recorded a few times. J is TRBJ1-2 and V is TRBV18, with D tentatively TRBD1 (5 bases). V lost 4 bases, J lost 7 bases, and 13 bases lay in between. Germline-derived CDR1 and CDR2 are KGHSH and LQKENI. The CDR3 contains 13 residues. The CDR3 is CASSLRVEGGYTF. The CDR3 DNA sequence: TGTGCCAGCTCACTCAGGGTTGAGGGTGGCTACACCTTC.

This chain links TRBV19 with TRBJ2-2; D is perhaps TRBD1 (6 bases). The CDR3 runs 16 residues. V was pared by 2 bases and J by 3 bases, with 13 bases between. The germline gives CDR1 LNHDA, CDR2 SQIVND (reference sequence). CDR3: CASSIPWGLDTGELFF. The CDR3 bases are TGTGCCAGTAGTATACCGTGGGGGCTAGACACCGGGGAGCTGTTTTTT.

Ten or more counts support this clonotype. The V gene is TRBV20-1, the J gene TRBJ2-7, with D maybe TRBD2 (6 bases). The CDR3 runs 14 residues. CDR1 is DFQATT and CDR2 is SNEGSKA in the germline V gene (reference sequence). V lost 1 base to trimming and J lost 4 bases, with 14 bases between them. CDR3: CSARVRLGGYEQYF. The CDR3 nucleotides read TGCAGTGCTAGAGTACGATTGGGGGGATACGAGCAGTACTTC.